A single TCR beta chain is shown here with its context. Responders that carried the CFSE label, 200,000 of them, were plated with 200,000 irradiated, violet-dye-labeled stimulator cells. A sort after the reaction isolated proliferating CFSE-low CD3+CD4+ and CD3+CD8+ responders. The data belong to a study of graft-versus-host responses after intestinal transplantation. Study-wide background: Induction with anti-thymocyte globulin, then tacrolimus and steroids for three to four years, was given to all recipients. Study results and caveats: Early post-transplant HvG declines tracked with peak circulating GvH clone levels.

This CDR3 comprises 14 residues. CDR1 is SGHAT and CDR2 is FQNNGV in the germline V gene. V shed 1 base and J shed 2 bases, with 9 bases lying between them. Profiled with immunoSEQ multiplex PCR; TCRdb holds only in-frame clones, not every one. Among about 21,000 clones listed, 50% to 65% were seen once. V is TRBV11-2 and J is TRBJ2-7; no firm D call. The sample consisted of alloreactive CD4+ T cells from a mixed lymphocyte reaction culture, taken before intestinal transplant. Subset given: CFSE-low proliferating T cells sorted from roughly six-day pre-transplant mixed lymphocyte reaction (GvH or HvG direction). This sequence originates from a human patient who received an intestinal transplant. The CDR3 sequence is CASSLGFRTYEQYF. CDR3 coding DNA: TGTGCCAGCAGCTTAGGGTTCAGGACCTACGAGCAGTACTTC.